The 32 T cell receptor beta chains given below trace back to one sample, sequenced in a study of T cell clusters in autoimmune cytopenias. Each sample's input was 250 to 300 ng genomic DNA, 35,000 to 40,000 genome equivalents. Multiplex touch-down PCR amplified TRB using TRB-A and TRB-B pools in one tube. Reprocessing the multiplex PCR reads, TCRdb reports a single entry for every CDR3 protein and omits DNA. The specimen's table records roughly 4,200 distinct CDR3 sequences. These data are also associated with another study on T cell repertoires in aging, cancer and after chemotherapy.

Sequenced sample: peripheral blood. These receptors were collected from a human donor with an autoimmune cytopenia or autoimmune hepatitis (not recorded which).

This chain connects TRBV7-9 to TRBJ2-7; TCRdb's D gene call, TRBD2, goes unchecked for lack of DNA. This CDR3 contains 13 residues. The germline V gene encodes CDR1 SEHNR and CDR2 FQNEAQ (reference sequence). This chain's CDR3 is CASSYGRTSEQYF.

V gene TRBV29-1 combines with J gene TRBJ2-1; TCRdb's D call, TRBD2, is unchecked because there is no DNA. Germline CDR1 SQVTM, CDR2 ANQGSEA. The length of the CDR3 is 16 residues. CDR3 sequence: CSVETLAGGSYNEQFF.

This chain links TRBV5-6 with TRBJ2-3; the TCRdb D gene call, TRBD1, has no DNA to confirm it. This CDR3 is built from 15 residues. Germline CDR1 SGHDT, CDR2 YYEEEE. CDR3: CASSWRTGGMDTQYF.

The genes are TRBV5-5 and TRBJ1-4; TCRdb's assignment of TRBD1 cannot be checked, as there is no DNA. CDR3 length: 11 residues. The germline V gene has CDR1 SGHKS and CDR2 YYEKEE (reference sequence). CDR3 amino acids: CASSQGEKLFF.

This chain connects TRBV5-1 to TRBJ1-6. Per the germline V gene, CDR1 is SGHRS and CDR2 is YFSETQ. The CDR3 totals 13 residues. CDR3: CASSLVANSPLHF.

The chain uses TRBV27 and TRBJ2-3; absent DNA, TCRdb's TRBD1 call cannot be checked. The CDR3 covers 17 residues. Germline V gene sequence: CDR1 MNHEY, CDR2 SMNVEV (reference sequence). CDR3 in amino acids: CASSLKGRGGVTDTQYF.

J is TRBJ2-3 and V is TRBV7-9; TCRdb's D call, TRBD2, is unchecked because there is no DNA. CDR3 length: 16 residues. From germline, CDR1 is SEHNR and CDR2 FQNEAQ (reference sequence). CDR3 residues: CASSRGRGPSTDTQYF.

The chain uses TRBV19 and TRBJ2-5; lacking DNA, the TRBD1 call made by TCRdb goes unchecked. The CDR3 spans 13 residues. CDR1 and CDR2 (germline): LNHDA, SQIVND (reference sequence). CDR3 sequence: CASSIGGRETQYF.

V is TRBV6-5 and J is TRBJ1-5. This CDR3 is built from 14 residues. Germline loops: CDR1 MNHEY, CDR2 SVGAGI. The CDR3 region is CASSYTKGNQPQHF.

This chain's CDR3 is CASRRQVTDTQYF. The chain has TRBV6-5 and TRBJ2-3. The CDR3 sequence is 13 residues long. Germline V CDR1 and CDR2: MNHEY, SVGAGI.

This clonotype is identified as medium-sized from frequency. This rearrangement joins TRBV11-3 to TRBJ1-1. CDR1 and CDR2 from the germline V gene are SGHNT and YENEEA. The CDR3 length is 13 residues. The CDR3 loop reads CASSPVGTPEAFF.

By frequency, this clonotype is medium-sized. The genes are TRBV29-1 and TRBJ2-3; TCRdb lists TRBD1, though no DNA is available to test this call. Per germline, CDR1 SQVTM and CDR2 ANQGSEA. The CDR3 sequence is 15 residues long. CDR3 region: CSVVPFAGSTDTQYF.

This clonotype is medium-sized by frequency. This chain links TRBV29-1 with TRBJ2-3; the D call from TCRdb, TRBD2, cannot be confirmed without DNA. Germline V gene sequence: CDR1 SQVTM, CDR2 ANQGSEA. There are 13 residues in the CDR3. The CDR3 here is CSVVTSGADTQYF.

The CDR3 loop is CASTSAGTGNQPQHF. The chain couples TRBV6-1 to TRBJ1-5; TCRdb proposes TRBD1, but this gene call is untestable without DNA. The CDR3 is 15 residues long. Germline V gene data show CDR1 as MNHNS and CDR2 as SASEGT.

V is TRBV29-1 and J is TRBJ1-1. The CDR3 sequence is 13 residues long. Germline V gene sequence: CDR1 SQVTM, CDR2 ANQGSEA. The CDR3 spells CSVESGEDTEAFF.

The rearrangement uses TRBV6-5 and TRBJ2-3; TCRdb gives TRBD2 as the D gene, but with no DNA this cannot be confirmed. Per germline, CDR1 MNHEY and CDR2 SVGAGI. CDR3 size: 14 residues. The CDR3 loop reads CASGRGGSTDTQYF.

The CDR3 spells CASRTSGYNEQFF. The chain combines TRBV6-2 or TRBV6-3 with TRBJ2-1; as DNA is missing, the TRBD2 call by TCRdb cannot be tested. This CDR3 is 13 amino acids long. Germline V gene sequence: CDR1 MNHEY, CDR2 SVGEGT.

The genes are TRBV6-5 and TRBJ2-3; TCRdb's assignment of TRBD2 cannot be checked, as there is no DNA. This CDR3 region has 18 residues. CDR1 MNHEY and CDR2 SVGAGI come from the germline V gene. This CDR3 is CASSYDLAGLLRTDTQYF.

The rearrangement links TRBV29-1 to TRBJ1-2; TCRdb calls TRBD1, which cannot be checked without DNA. This CDR3 has 11 amino acids. Germline lookup yields CDR1 SQVTM and CDR2 ANQGSEA. This chain's CDR3 is CSVDLGDGYTF. Full variable domain (outside the CDR3, taken from reference TRBV29-1 and TRBJ1-2): SAVISQKPSRDICQRGTSLTIQCQVDSQVTMMFWYRQQPGQSLTLIATANQGSEATYESGFVIDKFPISRPNLTFSTLTVSNMSPEDSSIYLCSVDLGDGYTFGSGTRLTVV.

J is TRBJ2-3 and V is TRBV6-5; the TCRdb D gene call, TRBD2, has no DNA to confirm it. The CDR3 covers 16 residues. Germline lookup yields CDR1 MNHEY and CDR2 SVGAGI. Here the CDR3 reads CASRPTSGGAMATQYF.

The chain has TRBV19 and TRBJ2-2. From germline, CDR1 is LNHDA and CDR2 SQIVND (reference sequence). The length of the CDR3 is 15 residues. CDR3 sequence: CASTTPTGWGGELFF.

The chain couples TRBV27 to TRBJ2-2. From germline, CDR1 is MNHEY and CDR2 SMNVEV (reference sequence). The CDR3 consists of 12 residues. CDR3 sequence: CASSLSPGELFF.

This chain connects TRBV11-3 to TRBJ2-1. The CDR3 contains 16 residues. Germline V gene sequence: CDR1 SGHNT, CDR2 YENEEA. This CDR3 is CASSSPGESPYNEQFF.

According to its frequency, this clonotype is medium-sized. This chain links TRBV18 with TRBJ1-6; TCRdb proposes TRBD1, but this gene call is untestable without DNA. The CDR3 sequence is 17 residues long. The germline V gene has CDR1 KGHSH and CDR2 LQKENI. CDR3 amino acids: CASSPLPGAGPNSPLHF.

The genes are TRBV20-1 and TRBJ1-4. The CDR3 has 11 residues. Per the germline V gene, CDR1 is DFQATT and CDR2 is SNEGSKA (reference sequence). The CDR3 protein is CSASIIEKLFF.

The chain couples TRBV5-4 to TRBJ2-1; TCRdb names TRBD2, which stays unverified in the absence of DNA. CDR1 SGHNT and CDR2 YYREEE come from the germline V gene (reference sequence). CDR3 length: 15 amino acids. The CDR3 sequence: CASSLSPGLDNEQFF.

The rearrangement joins TRBV12-3 or TRBV12-4 to TRBJ2-3; TCRdb gives TRBD1 as the D gene, but with no DNA this cannot be confirmed. CDR3 length: 14 amino acids. The CDR3 loop reads CASRGTGVSDTQYF.

The V and J genes are TRBV6-1 and TRBJ2-2. There are 13 residues in the CDR3. The germline V gene has CDR1 MNHNS and CDR2 SASEGT. The CDR3 region is CAAAGMNTGELFF.

In terms of frequency, this clonotype is medium-sized (0.01 to 0.1%). This rearrangement joins TRBV11-3 to TRBJ2-3; absent DNA, TCRdb's TRBD2 call cannot be checked. This CDR3 is 17 amino acids long. CDR1 and CDR2 (germline): SGHNT, YENEEA. The CDR3 reads CASSHGRTSGDTDTQYF.

The chain combines TRBV20-1 with TRBJ2-1; TCRdb lists TRBD1, though no DNA is available to test this call. The CDR3 runs to 12 residues. Germline V gives CDR1 DFQATT, CDR2 SNEGSKA (reference sequence). CDR3 in amino acids: CSVPRIGIEQFF.

This chain links TRBV15 with TRBJ2-5; without DNA, the TCRdb call of TRBD2 cannot be checked. The CDR3 runs 17 residues. Germline V gene sequence: CDR1 LNHNV, CDR2 YYDKDF (reference sequence). This CDR3 is CATSRGGLAGLQETQYF.

The chain uses TRBV19 and TRBJ2-5; TCRdb names TRBD1, which stays unverified in the absence of DNA. The CDR3 is made up of 14 amino acids. Germline CDR1 LNHDA, CDR2 SQIVND (reference sequence). The CDR3 sequence: CASSGQAWGETQYF.